The clone carrying this T cell receptor (beta chain) was seen ten or more times. Its antigen is not identified. Template material for amplifying TCR beta CDR3 regions consisted of RNA transcripts. TCR CDR3 regions were first amplified by RT-PCR with HTBI primers. TCRdb used MiXCR to reprocess the multiplex PCR reads, holding one entry per CDR3 protein. This table has about 560,000 distinct CDR3 sequences, approximately 16% appearing once. This sample was taken from a study of T cells in Graves' hyperthyroidism and ophthalmopathy. Points from the study as a whole: Before onset, ophthalmopathy was predicted by the model a median approximately 6.5 months earlier.

About 10 ml fresh peripheral blood yielded the PBMCs. With 5 bases removed from V and 5 bases from J, the gap between germline ends came to 9 bases. This CDR3 spans 12 amino acids. This clonotype originated in a young woman with Graves' hyperthyroidism. The V gene is TRBV12-3 or TRBV12-4, the J gene TRBJ1-2; TRBD1 is a possible D gene (6 bases). The source material was blood. As DNA, the CDR3 is TGTGCCAGCAGTCAAGGACAGTATGGCTACACCTTC. Protein: CASSQGQYGYTF.